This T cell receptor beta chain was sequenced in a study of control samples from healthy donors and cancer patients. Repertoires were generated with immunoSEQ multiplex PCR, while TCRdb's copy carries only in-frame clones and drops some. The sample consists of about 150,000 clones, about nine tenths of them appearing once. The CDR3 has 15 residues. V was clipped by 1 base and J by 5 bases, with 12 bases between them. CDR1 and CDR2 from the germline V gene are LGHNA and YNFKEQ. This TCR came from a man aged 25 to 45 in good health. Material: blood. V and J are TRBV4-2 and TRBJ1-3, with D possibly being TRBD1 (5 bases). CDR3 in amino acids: CASSQAGTDRNTIYF. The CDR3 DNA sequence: TGTGCCAGCAGCCAAGCGGGGACTGACCGAAACACCATATATTTT.